These T cell receptor beta chains were read from a single sample in a study of blood T cell repertoires in COVID-19. The method was immunoSEQ multiplex PCR; TCRdb's version includes in-frame clones alone and lacks a portion of them. The sample lists 350,000 to 400,000 clones, approximately 84% occurring once. Sequences were obtained from PBMCs or T cells enriched from blood (not recorded which). The receptor source for this set is a woman aged 25 to 45 who had recovered from COVID-19. Both conserved end residues are part of each CDR3. Fields, in order: clone size, CDR3 length, D gene, J gene, V gene, CDR3 DNA, CDR3 protein. The D gene is left open where the match is weak. Clone sizes are given selectively: once, few, many, or a class where the clone is expanded.

.	14	.	TRBJ2-3	TRBV2	TGTGCCAGCAGTGACGATCGAGAGCGGCATACGCAGTATTTT	CASSDDRERHTQYF
.	15	TRBD1	TRBJ2-1	TRBV5-1	TGCGCCAGCAGTCCGACAGGGAGCTCCTACAATGAGCAGTTCTTC	CASSPTGSSYNEQFF
.	11	.	TRBJ1-1	TRBV30	TGTGCCTGGAGTACGCGGACTGAAGCTTTCTTT	CAWSTRTEAFF
.	12	.	TRBJ2-7	TRBV2	TGTGCGAGCAGGACGGGGACCTACGAGCAGTACTTC	CASRTGTYEQYF
.	13	.	TRBJ1-1	TRBV7-9	TGTGCCAGCAGCCGAGACATGAACACTGAAGCTTTCTTT	CASSRDMNTEAFF
.	14	.	TRBJ1-2	TRBV5-1	TGCGCCAGCAGCTTGACCCCGGGTAACTATGGCTACACCTTC	CASSLTPGNYGYTF
once	14	.	TRBJ2-1	TRBV4-1	TGCGCCAGCAGCCAAGCTTCAGGATACAATGAGCAGTTCTTC	CASSQASGYNEQFF
.	12	.	TRBJ2-7	TRBV6-5	TGTGCCAGCACTCAGGGTGCGCGAGAGCAGTACTTC	CASTQGAREQYF
.	14	TRBD2	TRBJ2-1	TRBV9	TGTGCCAGCAGCCCCGGACTAGCGGGTAATGAGCAGTTCTTC	CASSPGLAGNEQFF
.	14	.	TRBJ1-1	TRBV5-1	TGCGCCAGCAGCCCGGGACATCTGAACACTGAAGCTTTCTTT	CASSPGHLNTEAFF
.	16	TRBD1	TRBJ1-2	TRBV7-9	TGTGCCAGCACCCTGGAGGGGGCGCGGGTTCGGGTTGGCTACACCTTC	CASTLEGARVRVGYTF
once	17	.	TRBJ1-2	TRBV4-2	TGTGCCAGCAGCCAAGATCCCTTCGGGTCGCGCCGATATGGCTACACCTTC	CASSQDPFGSRRYGYTF
.	14	.	TRBJ2-7	TRBV6-1	TGTGCCAGCAGTGAACTTCCCCGCTCCTACGAGCAGTACTTC	CASSELPRSYEQYF
.	18	.	TRBJ2-3	TRBV5-1	TGCGCCAGCCAACCAGACCCCGACTTTCCTTATAGCACAGATACGCAGTATTTT	CASQPDPDFPYSTDTQYF
.	15	TRBD1	TRBJ1-2	TRBV5-1	TGCGCCAGCAGCTCATACAGGGGAAATACAAATGGCTACACCTTC	CASSSYRGNTNGYTF
.	14	TRBD1	TRBJ1-1	TRBV28	TGTGCCAGCTGCGGTGGGGACAGGGGCACTGAAGCTTTCTTT	CASCGGDRGTEAFF
.	13	TRBD1	TRBJ2-7	TRBV2	TGTGCCAGCAGTTCAAACAGGGGGAACGAGCAGTACTTC	CASSSNRGNEQYF
.	15	.	TRBJ2-1	TRBV5-1	TGCGCCAGCAGCTTGGGGCCCCCCAACAACAATGAGCAGTTCTTC	CASSLGPPNNNEQFF
.	15	.	TRBJ1-5	TRBV2	TGTGCCAGCAGCCGGGTCCTTCCGAGCAATCAGCCCCAGCATTTT	CASSRVLPSNQPQHF
.	15	TRBD2	TRBJ2-7	TRBV27	TGTGCCAGCAGTCGCCCTAGCGGGAGGGGTTACGAGCAGTACTTC	CASSRPSGRGYEQYF
.	15	.	TRBJ1-4	TRBV7-2	TGTGCCAGCAGCGCGTCACAGGGTGCTAATGAAAAACTGTTTTTT	CASSASQGANEKLFF
once	15	TRBD1	TRBJ2-1	TRBV24-1	TGTGCCACCAGTGACCCGGGACAGGGGATCAATGAGCAGTTCTTC	CATSDPGQGINEQFF
.	15	TRBD1	TRBJ1-1	TRBV7-2	TGTGCCAGCAGCTTTAACAGGGGGGTGAACACTGAAGCTTTCTTT	CASSFNRGVNTEAFF
.	13	TRBD1	TRBJ2-2	TRBV30	TGTGCCTGGAGAGGACAGGGTACCGGGGAGCTGTTTTTT	CAWRGQGTGELFF
once	15	.	TRBJ1-5	TRBV7-2	TGTGCCAGCAGCGTCCTCCGAGAGTACAATCAGCCCCAGCATTTT	CASSVLREYNQPQHF
.	15	TRBD2	TRBJ2-7	TRBV11-2	TGTGCCAGCAGCTTAGAGACTAGCGTTTTCTACGAGCAGTACTTC	CASSLETSVFYEQYF
.	15	.	TRBJ2-3	TRBV6-4	TGTGCCAGCAGTGAAAAGGTAGCGGGCACAGATACGCAGTATTTT	CASSEKVAGTDTQYF
.	14	.	TRBJ2-4	TRBV7-2	TGTGCCAGCAGCCGCGAAACGGTCAAAAACATTCAGTACTTC	CASSRETVKNIQYF
.	14	.	TRBJ2-7	TRBV19	TGTGCCAGTAGGACGCAGGGGCCTTCCTACGAGCAGTACTTC	CASRTQGPSYEQYF
.	15	TRBD2	TRBJ2-1	TRBV10-1	TGCGCCAGCAGTGGGGGACTAGCGGGGAGTCGGGAGCAGTTCTTC	CASSGGLAGSREQFF
once	10	.	TRBJ2-2	TRBV6-6	TGTGCCAGGAACTTCGGGGAGCTGTTTTTT	CARNFGELFF
.	13	TRBD1	TRBJ1-1	TRBV2	TGTGCCAGCAATGGACAGGCTGGGACTGAAGCTTTCTTT	CASNGQAGTEAFF
.	15	TRBD1	TRBJ1-1	TRBV7-2	TGTGCCAGCAGCTTAGAGATGCAGGGGGGAACTGAAGCTTTCTTT	CASSLEMQGGTEAFF
.	17	TRBD1	TRBJ2-1	TRBV10-3	TGTGCCATCAGTGATCGGGTTGCAGGGGGCGGTGCCAATGAGCAGTTCTTC	CAISDRVAGGGANEQFF
.	14	TRBD2	TRBJ2-7	TRBV5-1	TGCGCCAGCAGCTTGAGTTTAGCGGGGGACGAGCAGTACTTC	CASSLSLAGDEQYF
.	16	.	TRBJ1-2	TRBV5-1	TGCGCCAGCAGCTTGGCCGGGTCCTCGGTGGACTATGGCTACACCTTC	CASSLAGSSVDYGYTF
.	14	.	TRBJ2-7	TRBV3-1/TRBV3-2	TGTGCCAGCAGCCAGGGGGGAAGACCCTACGAGCAGTACTTC	CASSQGGRPYEQYF
.	16	TRBD2	TRBJ2-7	TRBV7-2	TGTGCCAGCAGCTTAGCGCTGAGCGGGGTCCCCTACGAGCAGTACTTC	CASSLALSGVPYEQYF
.	12	.	TRBJ2-2	TRBV7-9	TGTGCCAGCAGCCTGAACACCGGGGAGCTGTTTTTT	CASSLNTGELFF
.	15	TRBD1	TRBJ1-2	TRBV28	TGTGCCAGCAGGATCCGGGACAGGGTTAACTATGGCTACACCTTC	CASRIRDRVNYGYTF
.	15	TRBD1	TRBJ2-2	TRBV7-8	TGTGCCAGCAGCCCCGACAGGGCGGACACCGGGGAGCTGTTTTTT	CASSPDRADTGELFF
.	13	.	TRBJ1-4	TRBV19	TGTGCCAGTAGTATGAGACAACGCGAAAAACTGTTTTTT	CASSMRQREKLFF
.	14	.	TRBJ1-2	TRBV6-5	TGTGCCAGCAGTCCGCCCGGGACAAACTATGGCTACACCTTC	CASSPPGTNYGYTF
once	14	.	TRBJ2-2	TRBV5-5	TGTGCCAGCAGCTTGAACATTTGGACCGGGGAGCTGTTTTTT	CASSLNIWTGELFF
.	15	TRBD2	TRBJ2-2	TRBV10-3	TGTGCCATCAGTGCCGGCGGGAGGGCCACCGGGGAGCTGTTTTTT	CAISAGGRATGELFF
.	15	TRBD1	TRBJ2-2	TRBV6-5	TGTGCCAGCAGTCCAACAGGGGGCAGCGGCGGGGAGCTGTTTTTT	CASSPTGGSGGELFF
.	15	.	TRBJ1-4	TRBV18	TGTGCCAGCTCACCATCAACAGGGTTGACCGAAAAACTGTTTTTT	CASSPSTGLTEKLFF
.	22	TRBD2	TRBJ2-1	TRBV3-1/TRBV3-2	TGTGCCAGCAGCCAAGATTTTTCCGGACTAGCGGGAGAGTATTATCCGTCCAATGAGCAGTTCTTC	CASSQDFSGLAGEYYPSNEQFF
.	15	.	TRBJ2-7	TRBV7-8	TGTGCCAGCAGCGAGCTAGCCGCTAGCTCCTACGAGCAGTACTTC	CASSELAASSYEQYF
.	17	TRBD1	TRBJ1-1	TRBV2	TGTGCCAGCAGTGGAGACAGGGGAGGAGTAATGAACACTGAAGCTTTCTTT	CASSGDRGGVMNTEAFF
.	14	.	TRBJ1-1	TRBV3-1/TRBV3-2	TGTGCCAGCAGCCAAGAGCCCGGGGTCGATGAAGCTTTCTTT	CASSQEPGVDEAFF
.	16	TRBD2	TRBJ2-5	TRBV2	TGTGCCAGCAGTCCCCCGGGAGGACTAGTTGGAGAGACCCAGTACTTC	CASSPPGGLVGETQYF
few	14	.	TRBJ1-5	TRBV7-9	TGTGCCAGCAGCTTGGGGCAGGGAGGACAGCCCCAGCATTTT	CASSLGQGGQPQHF
.	15	TRBD2	TRBJ2-7	TRBV27	TGTGCCAGCAGCGTCACGACTAGCGGAGGTTACGAGCAGTACTTC	CASSVTTSGGYEQYF
.	16	.	TRBJ2-7	TRBV3-1/TRBV3-2	TGTGCCAGCAGCCGCTACTACAGGGAACGAACCTACGAGCAGTACTTC	CASSRYYRERTYEQYF
.	15	.	TRBJ2-2	TRBV5-8	TGTGCCAGCAGCGTGCAGGGGCAGAACACCGGGGAGCTGTTTTTT	CASSVQGQNTGELFF
.	12	.	TRBJ2-7	TRBV28	TGTGCCAGCAGTTTAGCGTTGAACGAGCAGTACTTC	CASSLALNEQYF
.	15	TRBD2	TRBJ2-1	TRBV24-1	TGTGCCACCAGCACCGGGACTAGCGGAAACAATGAGCAGTTCTTC	CATSTGTSGNNEQFF
many	14	TRBD2	TRBJ2-3	TRBV6-4	TGTGCCAGCAGTGCTAGCGGGGGGGCAGATACGCAGTATTTT	CASSASGGADTQYF